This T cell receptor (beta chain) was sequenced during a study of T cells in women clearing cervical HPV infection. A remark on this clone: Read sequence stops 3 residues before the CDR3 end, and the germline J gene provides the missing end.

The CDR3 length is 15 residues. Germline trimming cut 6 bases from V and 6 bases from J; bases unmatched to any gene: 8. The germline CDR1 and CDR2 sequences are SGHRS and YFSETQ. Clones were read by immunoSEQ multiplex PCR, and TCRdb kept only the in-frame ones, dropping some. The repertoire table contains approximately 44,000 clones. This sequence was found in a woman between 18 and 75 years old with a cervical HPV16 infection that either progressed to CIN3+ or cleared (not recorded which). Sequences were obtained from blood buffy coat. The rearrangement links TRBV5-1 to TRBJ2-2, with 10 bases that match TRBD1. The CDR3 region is CASKAGQGGSGELFF. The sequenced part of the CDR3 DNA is TGCGCCAGCAAAGCAGGACAGGGGGGGTCCGGGGAG.